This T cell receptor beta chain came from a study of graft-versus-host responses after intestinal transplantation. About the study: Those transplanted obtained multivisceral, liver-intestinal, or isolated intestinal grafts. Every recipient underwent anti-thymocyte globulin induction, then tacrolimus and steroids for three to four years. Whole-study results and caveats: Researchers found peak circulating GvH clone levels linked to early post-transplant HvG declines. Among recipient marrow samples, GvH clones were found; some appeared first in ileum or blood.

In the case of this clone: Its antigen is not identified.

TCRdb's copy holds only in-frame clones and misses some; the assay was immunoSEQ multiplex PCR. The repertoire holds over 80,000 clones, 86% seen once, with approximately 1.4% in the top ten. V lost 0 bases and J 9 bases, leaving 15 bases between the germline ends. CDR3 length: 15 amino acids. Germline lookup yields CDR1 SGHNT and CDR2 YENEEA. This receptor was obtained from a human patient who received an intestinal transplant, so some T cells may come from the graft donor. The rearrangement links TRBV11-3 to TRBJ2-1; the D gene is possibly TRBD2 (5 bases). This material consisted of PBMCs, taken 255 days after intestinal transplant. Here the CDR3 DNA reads TGTGCCAGCAGCTTAGAATCGGGAACTGGGAGTGAGCAGTTCTTC. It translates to CASSLESGTGSEQFF.